Listed below are T cell receptor beta chains from one sample, sequenced in a study of T cells in localized non-small cell lung cancer. Repertoires were generated with immunoSEQ multiplex PCR, while TCRdb's copy carries only in-frame clones and drops some. This table has 10,000 to 12,000 clones, 48% appearing once. The sample consisted of lymph node tissue, taken before any cancer treatment. These receptor sequences come from a woman between 35 and 75 years old with stage II squamous cell lung carcinoma. Each CDR3 is given with its conserved first and last residue. The D gene is left open where the match is weak. Size is omitted from some rows. Given values are once, few, many or a class for expanded clones.

clone_size	v_call	j_call	d_call	cdr3_aa	cdr3_nt
-	TRBV19	TRBJ2-2	TRBD2	CASSSPGTSGPGELFF	TGTGCCAGTAGTAGCCCCGGGACTAGCGGACCCGGGGAGCTGTTTTTT
few	TRBV9	TRBJ1-1	-	CASSVPGNTEAFF	TGTGCCAGCAGCGTCCCGGGGAACACTGAAGCTTTCTTT
few	TRBV4-1	TRBJ1-3	-	CASSQLGLSGNTIYF	TGCGCCAGCAGCCAATTAGGGCTCTCTGGAAACACCATATATTTT
-	TRBV6-8	TRBJ1-1	-	CASSYSSGSGRAVNTEAFF	TGTGCCAGCAGTTACTCGAGTGGGTCAGGGAGGGCGGTAAACACTGAAGCTTTCTTT
few	TRBV30	TRBJ2-7	-	CAWSVLQLGEQYF	TGTGCCTGGAGTGTGTTACAGCTCGGAGAGCAGTACTTC
-	TRBV30	TRBJ2-3	TRBD2	CAWSEAGVNTQYF	TGTGCCTGGAGTGAAGCGGGGGTTAATACGCAGTATTTT
-	TRBV11-3	TRBJ2-5	-	CASSLVGAAIETQYF	TGTGCCAGCAGCTTAGTAGGGGCAGCCATAGAGACCCAGTACTTC
-	TRBV28	TRBJ2-7	-	CASSPYGGGSWEQYF	TGTGCCAGCAGTCCTTATGGGGGGGGCTCGTGGGAGCAGTACTTC
-	TRBV18	TRBJ1-1	-	CASSPWIFGGAGTEAFF	TGTGCCAGCTCACCTTGGATTTTCGGGGGCGCGGGCACTGAAGCTTTCTTT
-	TRBV19	TRBJ1-5	TRBD1	CASSIVEGAGQPQHF	TGTGCCAGTAGTATAGTAGAGGGGGCTGGTCAGCCCCAGCATTTT
-	TRBV29-1	TRBJ1-4	TRBD1	CSAYGQGSEKLFF	TGCAGCGCTTACGGACAGGGGAGTGAAAAACTGTTTTTT
-	TRBV7-6	TRBJ2-3	TRBD2	CASSLSGGSTDTQYF	TGTGCCAGCAGCCTTAGCGGGGGAAGCACAGATACGCAGTATTTT
-	TRBV28	TRBJ1-2	TRBD1	CASSRGIGGNYGYTF	TGTGCCAGCAGTCGTGGGATAGGGGGCAACTATGGCTACACCTTC
-	TRBV18	TRBJ2-3	-	CASSPSGARTDTQYF	TGTGCCAGCTCACCGTCAGGGGCGAGAACAGATACGCAGTATTTT
few	TRBV6-8	TRBJ2-5	-	CASNVGGFQETQYF	TGTGCCAGCAATGTTGGAGGATTCCAAGAGACCCAGTACTTC
-	TRBV18	TRBJ1-3	-	CASSPGRAGNTIYF	TGTGCCAGCTCACCTGGTCGGGCTGGAAACACCATATATTTT
-	TRBV28	TRBJ1-5	-	CASSLGVGQPQHF	TGTGCCAGCAGTTTAGGTGTTGGTCAGCCCCAGCATTTT
-	TRBV28	TRBJ1-2	TRBD1	CASSSWTGDYGYTF	TGTGCCAGCAGTTCTTGGACAGGGGATTATGGCTACACCTTC
-	TRBV18	TRBJ1-1	TRBD1	CASFTKQGSTEAFF	TGTGCCAGCTTCACCAAACAGGGGAGCACTGAAGCTTTCTTT
-	TRBV6-8	TRBJ2-7	TRBD2	CASSGEREGRPYEQYF	TGTGCCAGCAGTGGGGAGAGGGAGGGGAGGCCCTACGAGCAGTACTTC
-	TRBV6-7	TRBJ1-2	-	CASTPTGRGYTF	TGTGCCAGCACCCCTACCGGCCGTGGCTACACCTTC
-	TRBV29-1	TRBJ1-2	-	CSTEEGIYGYTF	TGCAGCACTGAGGAGGGTATATATGGCTACACCTTC
-	TRBV28	TRBJ1-4	-	CASSLGGGYEKLFF	TGTGCCAGCAGTTTGGGAGGAGGCTATGAAAAACTGTTTTTT
-	TRBV30	TRBJ1-2	-	CAWSHGRTYGYTF	TGTGCCTGGAGTCACGGGAGAACTTACGGCTACACCTTC
-	TRBV10-1	TRBJ1-1	TRBD1	CASKQGQYTEAFF	TGCGCCAGCAAACAGGGACAGTACACTGAAGCTTTCTTT
once	TRBV10-3	TRBJ1-5	-	CAIRGGENQPQHF	TGTGCCATCAGGGGGGGAGAAAATCAGCCCCAGCATTTT
-	TRBV23-1	TRBJ2-1	TRBD2	CATRAGGSSYNEQFF	TGCGCCACCCGGGCGGGGGGAAGCTCCTACAATGAGCAGTTCTTC
-	TRBV18	TRBJ2-2	TRBD2	CASSRSVWGGDTGELFF	TGTGCCAGCTCACGGAGCGTCTGGGGAGGGGACACCGGGGAGCTGTTTTTT
once	TRBV29-1	TRBJ2-3	-	CSVTGIGDTQYF	TGCAGCGTTACAGGGATTGGAGATACGCAGTATTTT
few	TRBV29-1	TRBJ2-1	-	CTVGKSYNEQFF	TGCACCGTGGGGAAGAGTTACAATGAGCAGTTCTTC
-	TRBV15	TRBJ1-1	-	CATSSKGRRIGTEAFF	TGTGCCACCAGCAGTAAGGGGAGAAGAATTGGAACTGAAGCTTTCTTT
-	TRBV14	TRBJ2-3	TRBD1	CASSDWGQGHTDTQYF	TGTGCCAGCAGCGATTGGGGACAGGGCCACACAGATACGCAGTATTTT
-	TRBV25-1	TRBJ2-7	-	CASSLQELGEQYF	TGTGCCAGCAGTTTACAGGAATTAGGAGAGCAGTACTTC
-	TRBV19	TRBJ2-1	-	CASSRADNEQFF	TGTGCCAGTTCTAGGGCGGACAATGAGCAGTTCTTC
few	TRBV11-3	TRBJ2-1	-	CASSLPRSGLSYNEQFF	TGTGCCAGCAGCTTGCCCCGCTCGGGACTCTCCTACAATGAGCAGTTCTTC
-	TRBV14	TRBJ1-1	-	CASSQSTRTEAFF	TGTGCCAGCAGCCAATCTACACGCACTGAAGCTTTCTTT
-	TRBV10-2	TRBJ1-1	-	CASSVDAPREAFF	TGCGCCAGCAGTGTGGATGCCCCCCGTGAAGCTTTCTTT
few	TRBV7-5	TRBJ2-1	-	CASSLQLAGGPNEQFF	TGTGCCAGCAGCCTCCAACTAGCGGGAGGACCTAATGAGCAGTTCTTC
few	TRBV6-8	TRBJ1-3	-	CAISVSSGNTIYF	TGTGCCATCAGTGTAAGCTCTGGAAACACCATATATTTT
few	TRBV6-8	TRBJ1-1	-	CAISVPGQRTEAFF	TGTGCCATCAGTGTCCCCGGACAGAGGACTGAAGCTTTCTTT
-	TRBV28	TRBJ1-6	TRBD1	CASSPVQGARSPLHF	TGTGCCAGCAGCCCTGTACAGGGGGCAAGGTCACCCCTCCACTTT
-	TRBV18	TRBJ2-1	TRBD1	CASSPDRGRGSYNEQFF	TGTGCCAGCTCACCGGACAGGGGGCGAGGTTCCTACAATGAGCAGTTCTTC
-	TRBV19	TRBJ2-1	-	CASSPTASRFMDNEQFF	TGTGCCAGTAGCCCCACGGCTAGCCGCTTTATGGACAATGAGCAGTTCTTC
few	TRBV11-3	TRBJ2-4	TRBD1	CASSNRGRTAKNIQYF	TGTGCCAGCAGTAACAGGGGGCGGACGGCCAAAAACATTCAGTACTTC
few	TRBV4-1	TRBJ1-1	-	CASSPDRSTEAFF	TGCGCCAGCAGCCCAGACAGGAGCACTGAAGCTTTCTTT
few	TRBV6-7	TRBJ1-2	TRBD1	CASSPRGQGLNGYTF	TGTGCCAGCAGTCCGCGAGGACAGGGTTTAAATGGCTACACCTTC
-	TRBV28	TRBJ1-5	TRBD1	CASSFPEGAPGNQPQHF	TGTGCCAGCAGTTTCCCCGAGGGGGCGCCGGGCAATCAGCCCCAGCATTTT
-	TRBV6-8	TRBJ2-5	-	CAISGEGGPNQETQYF	TGTGCCATCAGTGGGGAGGGGGGACCAAACCAAGAGACCCAGTACTTC
-	TRBV19	TRBJ2-7	-	CASSIAHRRTNSYEQYF	TGTGCCAGTAGTATAGCCCATCGGAGGACAAACTCCTACGAGCAGTACTTC